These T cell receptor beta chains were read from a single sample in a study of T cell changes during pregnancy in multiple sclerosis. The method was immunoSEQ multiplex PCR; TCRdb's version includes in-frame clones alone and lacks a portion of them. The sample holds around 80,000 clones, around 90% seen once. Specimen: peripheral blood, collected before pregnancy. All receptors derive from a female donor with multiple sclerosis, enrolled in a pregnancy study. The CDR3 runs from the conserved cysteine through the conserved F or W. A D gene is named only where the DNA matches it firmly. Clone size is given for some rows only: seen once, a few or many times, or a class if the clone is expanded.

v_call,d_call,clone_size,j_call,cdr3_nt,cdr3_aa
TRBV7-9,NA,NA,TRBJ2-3,TGTGCCAGCAGCCCAGTAATGGCAGTCACGGATACGCAGTATTTT,CASSPVMAVTDTQYF
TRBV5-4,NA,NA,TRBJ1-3,TGTGCCAGCAGCTTAAAGTCGCGGGTCTCTGGAAACACCATATATTTT,CASSLKSRVSGNTIYF
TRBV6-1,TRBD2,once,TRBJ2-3,TGTGCCAGCAGTGACCTCGGACTAGAACCAGATACGCAGTATTTT,CASSDLGLEPDTQYF
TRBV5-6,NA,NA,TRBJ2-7,TGTGCCAGCACCGCGTCACTTAGCGGATCCTACGAGCAGTACTTC,CASTASLSGSYEQYF
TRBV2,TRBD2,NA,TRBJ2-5,TGTGCCAGCAGGCTAGCGGGGTCCTCTCGGGGGACCCAGTACTTC,CASRLAGSSRGTQYF
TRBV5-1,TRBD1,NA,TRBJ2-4,TGCGCCAGCAGCCTACGACAGGGTCACTTC,CASSLRQGHF
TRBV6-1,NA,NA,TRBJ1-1,TGTGCCAGCAGTGAACGGGGAGGGAACACTGAAGCTTTCTTT,CASSERGGNTEAFF
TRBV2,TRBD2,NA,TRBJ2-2,TGTGCCATCGAGACTAGCGGGAGGGACAACACCGGGGAGCTGTTTTTT,CAIETSGRDNTGELFF
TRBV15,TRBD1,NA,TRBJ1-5,TGTGCCACCAGCAGAGATTGGCGGGACAGAAATCAGCCCCAGCATTTT,CATSRDWRDRNQPQHF
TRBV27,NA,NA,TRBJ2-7,TGTGCCAGCAGTTATCAGGGGCCCTACGAGCAGTACTTC,CASSYQGPYEQYF
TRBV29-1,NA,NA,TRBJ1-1,TGCAGCGTTGAGGTACAAAACACTGAAGCTTTCTTT,CSVEVQNTEAFF
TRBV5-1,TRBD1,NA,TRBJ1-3,TGCGCCAGCAGCCTGGCGGGACAGGGGGCTGCAACTGGAAACACCATATATTTT,CASSLAGQGAATGNTIYF
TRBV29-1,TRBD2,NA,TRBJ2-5,TGCAGCGTCGGGACTAGCGGGAATTCCGAGACCCAGTACTTC,CSVGTSGNSETQYF
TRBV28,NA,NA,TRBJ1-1,TGTGCCAGCAGTTTAATAGCTATGAACACTGAAGCTTTCTTT,CASSLIAMNTEAFF
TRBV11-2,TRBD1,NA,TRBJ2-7,TGTGCCAGCAGCCCCATAACGGGACAGGGACCCTACGAGCAGTACTTC,CASSPITGQGPYEQYF
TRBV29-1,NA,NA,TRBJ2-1,TGCAGCGGATCCGGGGTACCACGGAGCAATGAGCAGTTCTTC,CSGSGVPRSNEQFF
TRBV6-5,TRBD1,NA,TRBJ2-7,TGTGCCAGCAGAGGGACAGGGGGCCCCCACGAGCAGTACTTC,CASRGTGGPHEQYF
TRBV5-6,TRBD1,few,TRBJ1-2,TGTGCCAGCAGCGCCTGGGACAGGCCTCTGGGCTACACCTTC,CASSAWDRPLGYTF
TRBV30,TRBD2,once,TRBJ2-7,TGTGCCTGGAGTGTACTGGGCGGGAGAGTCGAGCAGTACTTC,CAWSVLGGRVEQYF
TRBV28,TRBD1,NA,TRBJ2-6,TGTGCCAGCAGATCGTCGACAGGGGTCTTCTCTGGGGCCAACGTCCTGACTTTC,CASRSSTGVFSGANVLTF
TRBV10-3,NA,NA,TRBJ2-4,TGTGCCATCAGTTTGGCCCTCTCGGGAGCCAAAAACATTCAGTACTTC,CAISLALSGAKNIQYF
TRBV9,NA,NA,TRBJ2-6,TGTGCCAGCAGCGCGGGGGCCAACGTCCTGACTTTC,CASSAGANVLTF
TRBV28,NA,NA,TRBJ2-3,TGTGCCAGCAGTTTCCCTCCTTTCACGGGATCAGATACGCAGTATTTT,CASSFPPFTGSDTQYF
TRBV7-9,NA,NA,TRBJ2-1,TGTGCCAGCAGCTTAGCGCGGGCTCTCCAAGAGCAGTTCTTC,CASSLARALQEQFF
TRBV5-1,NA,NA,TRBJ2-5,TGCGCCAGCAGCACAATTCAGGGAAACCTCCAAGAGACCCAGTACTTC,CASSTIQGNLQETQYF
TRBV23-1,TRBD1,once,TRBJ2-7,TGCGCCAGCCCAGGGACAGACGAGCAGTACTTC,CASPGTDEQYF
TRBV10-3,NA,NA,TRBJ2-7,TGTGCCATCAGTGATAATCGCGAGCAGTACTTC,CAISDNREQYF
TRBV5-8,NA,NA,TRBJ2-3,TGTGCCAGCAGCTTGTCGGGTTTTACAGATACGCAGTATTTT,CASSLSGFTDTQYF
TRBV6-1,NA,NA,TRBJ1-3,TGTGCCAGCAGTGAGGAGAGGGGAAACACCATATATTTT,CASSEERGNTIYF
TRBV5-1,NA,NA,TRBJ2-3,TGCGCCAGCAGCTTGGCACTAAGCACAGATACGCAGTATTTT,CASSLALSTDTQYF
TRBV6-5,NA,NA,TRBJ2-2,TGTGCCACCCGGAGGGGACTGAACACCGGGGAGCTGTTTTTT,CATRRGLNTGELFF
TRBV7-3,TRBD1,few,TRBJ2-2,TGTGCCAGCAGCTTAACGATCGGCAGGGGGCTTACGTTGACCGGGGAGCTGTTTTTT,CASSLTIGRGLTLTGELFF
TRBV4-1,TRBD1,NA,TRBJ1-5,TGCGCCAGCAGCCGGACAGGGGGGAATCAGCCCCAGCATTTT,CASSRTGGNQPQHF
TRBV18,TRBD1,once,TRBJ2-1,TGTGCCAGCTATGACAGGGGGCTCACCAATGAGCAGTTCTTC,CASYDRGLTNEQFF
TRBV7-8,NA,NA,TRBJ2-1,TGTGCCAGCAGCCTGGACTACTACAATGAGCAGTTCTTC,CASSLDYYNEQFF
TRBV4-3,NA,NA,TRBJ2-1,TGCGCCAGCAGCAAGGACGGGGGACGGCAGGATGAGCAGTTCTTC,CASSKDGGRQDEQFF
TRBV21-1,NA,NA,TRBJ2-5,TGTGCCAGCAGCACGCTGAGGGCCCAACAAGAGACCCAGTACTTC,CASSTLRAQQETQYF
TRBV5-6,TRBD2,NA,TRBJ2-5,TGTGCCAGCAGCTGGTGGGAGGGAGTAGAGACCCAGTACTTC,CASSWWEGVETQYF
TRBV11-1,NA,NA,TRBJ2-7,TGTGCCAGCAGCTCGAGCCCCTCGTCGACGGGATTTAACTCCTACGAGCAGTACTTC,CASSSSPSSTGFNSYEQYF
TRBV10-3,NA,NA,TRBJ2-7,TGTGCCATCAGTGAAGGGACTGACTCCTACGAGCAGTACTTC,CAISEGTDSYEQYF
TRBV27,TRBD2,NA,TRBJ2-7,TGTGCCAGCAGTCTTAGCGGGAGCTTCCCCTACGAGCAGTACTTC,CASSLSGSFPYEQYF
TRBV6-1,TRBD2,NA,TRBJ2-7,TGTGCCAGCAGGGGGACTAGCGGGAGACCCTACGAGCAGTACTTC,CASRGTSGRPYEQYF
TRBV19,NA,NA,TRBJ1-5,TGTGCCAGTAGTAAGTGGGGGGGGGAAGCCAATCAGCCCCAGCATTTT,CASSKWGGEANQPQHF
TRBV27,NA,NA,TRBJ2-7,TGTGCCAGCAGCGTAAAATTCCCTTCCTACGAGCAGTACTTC,CASSVKFPSYEQYF
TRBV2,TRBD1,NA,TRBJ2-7,TGTGCCAGCACCACGGACAGGGGAGTCTCCTACGAGCAGTACTTC,CASTTDRGVSYEQYF
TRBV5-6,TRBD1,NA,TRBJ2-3,TGTGCCAGCAGCTTGGGGGGACAGGGGGGCACAGATACGCAGTATTTT,CASSLGGQGGTDTQYF
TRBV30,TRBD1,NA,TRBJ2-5,TGTGCCTGGAGAGGGGGGCAGGGGGCCCGGGAGACCCAGTACTTC,CAWRGGQGARETQYF
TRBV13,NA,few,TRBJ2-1,TGTGCCAGCAGCCCCTTTTCCCGTGATGAGCAGTTCTTC,CASSPFSRDEQFF
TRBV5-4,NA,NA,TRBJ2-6,TGTGCCAGCAGCTTGGTCGGGTCCTCTGGGGCCAACGTCCTGACTTTC,CASSLVGSSGANVLTF
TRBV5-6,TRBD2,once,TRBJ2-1,TGTGCCAGCAGCTCGGGACTAGCGGGGGGTGAGCAGTTCTTC,CASSSGLAGGEQFF
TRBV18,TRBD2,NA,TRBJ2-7,TGTGCCAGCTCACTTCTAGCGGGAGTTCACGAGCAGTACTTC,CASSLLAGVHEQYF
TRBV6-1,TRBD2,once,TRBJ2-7,TGTGCCAGCAGTGAAGTGACTAGCGGGAAGCGGTACGAGCAGTACTTC,CASSEVTSGKRYEQYF
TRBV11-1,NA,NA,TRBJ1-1,TGTGCCAGCAGCTTACTAGGTAGTTCTGGTGAAGCTTTCTTT,CASSLLGSSGEAFF
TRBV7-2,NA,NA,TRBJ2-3,TGTGCCAGCAGCTTATCTACGGGAGTTGGTACAGATACGCAGTATTTT,CASSLSTGVGTDTQYF